Listed below are T cell receptor beta chains from one sample, sequenced in a study of cytomegalovirus exposure and HLA in healthy donors. Sequencing used immunoSEQ multiplex PCR; TCRdb keeps in-frame clones, though not all of them. The data hold roughly 200,000 clones, with roughly four fifths observed a single time. The sequenced sample was PBMCs. Source of these receptors: a woman in her thirties in good health and CMV-seropositive. CDR3s include the opening cysteine and the closing phenylalanine or tryptophan. The D gene is left open where the match is weak. Size tells how often a clone was seen (once, few, many) or the class of an expanded clone, and some rows leave it out.

J: TRBJ1-1
V: TRBV30
size: .
D: TRBD1
CDR3: CASIPGTGWTEAFF
DNA: TGTGCCTCAATTCCCGGGACAGGGTGGACTGAAGCTTTCTTT

J: TRBJ2-6
V: TRBV27
size: .
D: TRBD1
CDR3: CASSLYRGTGANVLTF
DNA: TGTGCCAGCAGTTTATACAGGGGAACCGGGGCCAACGTCCTGACTTTC

J: TRBJ2-7
V: TRBV7-9
size: .
D: .
CDR3: CASSGGGFMVYEQYF
DNA: TGTGCCAGCAGCGGCGGAGGATTCATGGTCTACGAGCAGTACTTC

J: TRBJ1-5
V: TRBV15
size: .
D: .
CDR3: CATSRGTGLYQPQHF
DNA: TGTGCCACCAGCAGAGGCACAGGGCTTTATCAGCCCCAGCATTTT

J: TRBJ2-3
V: TRBV29-1
size: .
D: .
CDR3: CSVEGETKSTDTQYF
DNA: TGCAGCGTTGAGGGCGAGACAAAAAGCACAGATACGCAGTATTTT

J: TRBJ2-7
V: TRBV27
size: .
D: .
CDR3: CASSSSPYEQYF
DNA: TGTGCCAGCAGCTCCTCCCCCTACGAGCAGTACTTC

J: TRBJ2-3
V: TRBV5-1
size: .
D: TRBD1
CDR3: CASSPGQGFVTDTQYF
DNA: TGCGCCAGCAGCCCGGGACAGGGGTTTGTTACAGATACGCAGTATTTT

J: TRBJ2-7
V: TRBV7-9
size: .
D: .
CDR3: CASSLVGLYEQYF
DNA: TGTGCCAGCAGCTTAGTGGGGCTCTACGAGCAGTACTTC

J: TRBJ1-6
V: TRBV5-1
size: .
D: TRBD1
CDR3: CASSYGDSSSPLHF
DNA: TGCGCCAGCAGCTACGGGGACAGTAGCTCACCCCTCCACTTT

J: TRBJ1-4
V: TRBV27
size: .
D: .
CDR3: CASSLSQGYTEKLFF
DNA: TGTGCCAGCAGTCTTAGCCAGGGGTATACTGAAAAACTGTTTTTT

J: TRBJ2-5
V: TRBV18
size: .
D: TRBD2
CDR3: CASSPRTSARETQYF
DNA: TGTGCCAGCTCCCCACGAACTAGCGCTAGGGAGACCCAGTACTTC

J: TRBJ2-6
V: TRBV28
size: .
D: TRBD1
CDR3: CASSSRPGTGNSGANVLTF
DNA: TGTGCCAGCAGTTCCCGGCCCGGGACAGGGAACTCTGGGGCCAACGTCCTGACTTTC

J: TRBJ1-4
V: TRBV29-1
size: .
D: .
CDR3: CSLRERVNEKLFF
DNA: TGCAGTCTGAGGGAGAGAGTTAATGAAAAACTGTTTTTT

J: TRBJ1-3
V: TRBV11-1
size: .
D: .
CDR3: CASSGQTPNSGNTIYF
DNA: TGTGCCAGCAGCGGTCAGACACCGAACTCTGGAAACACCATATATTTT

J: TRBJ2-2
V: TRBV5-4
size: .
D: .
CDR3: CASSLEQPTGELFF
DNA: TGTGCCAGCAGCTTGGAACAACCCACCGGGGAGCTGTTTTTT

J: TRBJ1-2
V: TRBV18
size: .
D: TRBD1
CDR3: CASSPTGTGGYYGYTF
DNA: TGTGCCAGCTCACCGACCGGGACAGGGGGCTACTATGGCTACACCTTC

J: TRBJ2-1
V: TRBV4-1
size: .
D: TRBD2
CDR3: CASSQAGWRGIYNEQFF
DNA: TGCGCCAGCAGCCAAGCAGGGTGGCGGGGGATCTACAATGAGCAGTTCTTC

J: TRBJ2-1
V: TRBV9
size: .
D: TRBD2
CDR3: CASSVSGTSYNEQFF
DNA: TGTGCCAGCAGCGTCAGCGGGACCTCCTACAATGAGCAGTTCTTC

J: TRBJ1-4
V: TRBV7-9
size: few
D: .
CDR3: CASSFRQESNEKLFF
DNA: TGTGCCAGCAGCTTTCGACAGGAATCTAATGAAAAACTGTTTTTT

J: TRBJ2-3
V: TRBV4-2
size: .
D: TRBD2
CDR3: CASSQDIFSGRGTDTQYF
DNA: TGTGCCAGCAGCCAAGATATATTTAGCGGGAGAGGCACAGATACGCAGTATTTT

J: TRBJ2-2
V: TRBV27
size: .
D: TRBD1
CDR3: CASSSDRAPSNTGELFF
DNA: TGTGCCAGCAGTTCCGACAGGGCTCCCTCGAACACCGGGGAGCTGTTTTTT

J: TRBJ2-3
V: TRBV5-4
size: .
D: .
CDR3: CASSSDPIRWRYF
DNA: TGTGCCAGCAGCTCCGACCCTATTAGGTGGAGGTATTTT

J: TRBJ2-7
V: TRBV7-2
size: .
D: .
CDR3: CASSLDRTMGEQYF
DNA: TGTGCCAGCAGCTTAGACCGGACTATGGGGGAGCAGTACTTC

J: TRBJ2-2
V: TRBV11-3
size: .
D: TRBD2
CDR3: CASSLSGVNTGELFF
DNA: TGTGCCAGCAGCTTAAGCGGGGTGAACACCGGGGAGCTGTTTTTT

J: TRBJ1-5
V: TRBV4-3
size: .
D: TRBD1
CDR3: CATDRGRSQPQHF
DNA: TGCGCCACCGACAGGGGACGGAGTCAGCCCCAGCATTTT

J: TRBJ1-5
V: TRBV28
size: .
D: TRBD1
CDR3: CASGQGVIGNQPQHF
DNA: TGTGCCAGCGGACAGGGGGTTATCGGCAATCAGCCCCAGCATTTT

J: TRBJ2-3
V: TRBV4-2
size: .
D: .
CDR3: CASSQGRRPDTQYF
DNA: TGTGCCAGCAGCCAAGGGAGGAGACCAGATACGCAGTATTTT

J: TRBJ1-4
V: TRBV5-3
size: .
D: TRBD1
CDR3: CARSVPNGTVEKLFF
DNA: TGTGCCAGAAGCGTGCCGAACGGGACAGTTGAAAAACTGTTTTTT

J: TRBJ2-2
V: TRBV9
size: .
D: .
CDR3: CASSLSGGSGTGELFF
DNA: TGTGCCAGCAGCCTTAGTGGCGGAAGCGGAACCGGGGAGCTGTTTTTT

J: TRBJ2-1
V: TRBV29-1
size: .
D: .
CDR3: CSVSSGALRGNEQFF
DNA: TGCAGCGTCTCCAGCGGGGCGCTAAGGGGGAATGAGCAGTTCTTC

J: TRBJ1-3
V: TRBV10-3
size: few
D: .
CDR3: CAIRHSFSGNTIYF
DNA: TGTGCCATCAGGCACAGCTTCTCTGGAAACACCATATATTTT

J: TRBJ2-7
V: TRBV7-7
size: .
D: .
CDR3: CASSLAGGGAEQYF
DNA: TGTGCTAGCAGCTTAGCCGGCGGAGGGGCCGAGCAGTACTTC

J: TRBJ2-1
V: TRBV23-1
size: .
D: .
CDR3: CASSWVARGPTGEQFF
DNA: TGCGCCAGCAGCTGGGTTGCTAGGGGTCCGACTGGGGAGCAGTTCTTC

J: TRBJ1-4
V: TRBV7-2
size: .
D: TRBD1
CDR3: CASRMTGRNEKLFF
DNA: TGTGCCAGCAGGATGACAGGGCGAAATGAAAAACTGTTTTTT

J: TRBJ2-1
V: TRBV5-1
size: .
D: TRBD2
CDR3: CASSLEQRGGHRGEQFF
DNA: TGCGCCAGCAGCTTGGAGCAGCGGGGGGGCCATAGGGGTGAGCAGTTCTTC

J: TRBJ2-7
V: TRBV4-3
size: .
D: TRBD1
CDR3: CASSRSDRGGYEQYF
DNA: TGCGCCAGCAGCCGGTCAGACAGGGGAGGCTACGAGCAGTACTTC

J: TRBJ2-5
V: TRBV7-2
size: few
D: TRBD2
CDR3: CASSHGLAGETQYF
DNA: TGTGCCAGCAGTCACGGACTAGCGGGGGAGACCCAGTACTTC

J: TRBJ2-7
V: TRBV18
size: .
D: .
CDR3: CASSPGRGYEQYF
DNA: TGTGCCAGCTCACCCGGGCGGGGTTACGAGCAGTACTTC

J: TRBJ2-5
V: TRBV10-3
size: .
D: .
CDR3: CAISGSTDQETQYF
DNA: TGTGCCATCAGTGGTAGTACAGACCAAGAGACCCAGTACTTC

J: TRBJ2-7
V: TRBV5-1
size: .
D: .
CDR3: CASSLGSLYEQYF
DNA: TGCGCCAGCAGCTTGGGGTCCCTATACGAGCAGTACTTC

J: TRBJ1-6
V: TRBV7-9
size: few
D: TRBD1
CDR3: CASSPRDRMNSPLHF
DNA: TGTGCCAGCAGCCCACGGGACAGGATGAATTCACCCCTCCACTTT

J: TRBJ2-7
V: TRBV4-3
size: .
D: TRBD1
CDR3: CASSQDRDSYEQYF
DNA: TGCGCCAGCAGCCAAGATAGGGACAGCTACGAGCAGTACTTC

J: TRBJ2-2
V: TRBV5-6
size: .
D: .
CDR3: CASSLVDNGELFF
DNA: TGTGCCAGCAGCTTGGTAGATAACGGGGAGCTGTTTTTT

J: TRBJ2-3
V: TRBV28
size: .
D: TRBD2
CDR3: CASNSGSSGREGDTQYF
DNA: TGTGCCAGCAACTCCGGGTCTAGCGGGAGGGAAGGAGATACGCAGTATTTT

J: TRBJ2-5
V: TRBV2
size: .
D: TRBD2
CDR3: CASLLAGGQEQYF
DNA: TGTGCCAGCTTACTAGCGGGAGGGCAAGAGCAGTACTTC